These T cell receptor beta chains were read from a single sample in a study of T cell repertoires in cytomegalovirus infection. One entry per CDR3 protein, called by TCRdb with MiXCR from the reads. The sample carries 650,000 to 900,000 distinct CDR3 sequences, approximately 32% recorded once. Antigen specificity for these receptors is unknown. The sequences come from cultured CD8+ T cells from PBMCs, collected from culture after CMV antigen stimulation. These receptors all stem from a human donor in good health (CMV status not recorded). Some clones in this sample may be carry-over from other donors' samples. Both conserved end residues are part of each CDR3. D genes are given only for firm matches. Only part of the rows carry a size: once, few, many, or a class if the clone is expanded.

TRBJ1-5 | TRBV12-3/TRBV12-4 | NA | NA | TGTGCCAGCAGTTTGGAGGGAATCCAGCCCCAGCATTTT | CASSLEGIQPQHF
TRBJ2-1 | TRBV6-5 | TRBD1 | NA | TGTGCCAGCAGACGTAGGGGACAGGTGATCAATGAGCAGTTCTTC | CASRRRGQVINEQFF
TRBJ2-7 | TRBV27 | TRBD2 | NA | TGTGGCAGCAGTTTATCGGGGGGGGACCACGAGCAGTACTTC | CGSSLSGGDHEQYF
TRBJ2-5 | TRBV3-1 | TRBD1 | NA | TGTGCCAGCAGCCAAGAGGGTACAGGGGTCGTATACGAGACCCAGTACTTC | CASSQEGTGVVYETQYF
TRBJ1-2 | TRBV7-6 | NA | few | TGTGCCAGCAGCTTAATCATCGGGGGCCCAAGAACGTATGGCTACACCTTC | CASSLIIGGPRTYGYTF
TRBJ2-1 | TRBV7-6 | NA | many | TGTGCCAGCAGCTTAGTGTACGATCTTGGAAAAGGGGATGAGCAGTTCTTC | CASSLVYDLGKGDEQFF
TRBJ2-5 | TRBV6-1 | NA | NA | TGTGCCAGCAAGGTCAGGACAGCGGCGTACCAAGAGACCCAGTACTTC | CASKVRTAAYQETQYF
TRBJ2-2 | TRBV4-2 | NA | NA | TGTGCCAGCAGCCAAGACGACCCGAACACCGGGGAGCTGTTTTTT | CASSQDDPNTGELFF
TRBJ1-2 | TRBV7-9 | TRBD1 | many | TGTGCCAGCAGCTTAACCACGGACAGGGGAGACTATGGCTACACCTTC | CASSLTTDRGDYGYTF
TRBJ2-1 | TRBV29-1 | NA | NA | TGCAGCGTTGTTGGGGCAGGCAATGAGCAGTTCTTC | CSVVGAGNEQFF
TRBJ1-1 | TRBV10-2 | NA | NA | TGCGCCAGCAGTGTTGGGGAGCCTGAAGCTTTCTTT | CASSVGEPEAFF
TRBJ2-1 | TRBV20-1 | NA | NA | TGCAGTGCTAACGGGGTTGGTGGATCGACCTACAATGAGCAGTTCTTC | CSANGVGGSTYNEQFF
TRBJ2-1 | TRBV29-1 | NA | NA | TGCAGCGTTTATTGGGGCTACAATGAGCAGTTCTTC | CSVYWGYNEQFF
TRBJ2-5 | TRBV12-3/TRBV12-4 | NA | few | TGTGCCAGCAGTCCTTACAGCCAAGAGACCCAGTACTTC | CASSPYSQETQYF
TRBJ2-1 | TRBV12-5 | NA | NA | TGTGCTAGTGGTTTTGGGGTTTACCCTTTCAATGAGCAGTTCTTC | CASGFGVYPFNEQFF
TRBJ2-1 | TRBV13 | TRBD2 | NA | TGTGCCAGCAGCTTAGTAGGACTAGCGGGGAACAATGAGCAGTTCTTC | CASSLVGLAGNNEQFF
TRBJ2-7 | TRBV6-5 | TRBD2 | NA | TGTGCCAGCAGTTACTCGACTAGCGGAGACCTCTCCTACGAGCAGTACTTC | CASSYSTSGDLSYEQYF
TRBJ1-6 | TRBV6-6 | NA | few | TGTGCCAGCAGTTACCGGACAACCTATAATTCACCCCTCCACTTT | CASSYRTTYNSPLHF
TRBJ2-5 | TRBV6-9 | NA | NA | TGTGCCAGCAGTTATGAGGGGGTCACCCAGACACCCCAAGAGACCCAGTACTTC | CASSYEGVTQTPQETQYF
TRBJ2-1 | TRBV19 | TRBD1 | many | TGTGCCAGTACTGGACAGGGCGGAGACAATGAGCAGTTCTTC | CASTGQGGDNEQFF
TRBJ2-1 | TRBV6-2/TRBV6-3 | NA | few | TGTGCCAGCACATGGTCCTTGGGCAATGAGCAGTTCTTC | CASTWSLGNEQFF
TRBJ1-6 | TRBV6-2/TRBV6-3 | NA | NA | TGTGCCAGCAGTTACGGGGGGGATTATTCGACACCCCTCCACTTT | CASSYGGDYSTPLHF
TRBJ1-1 | TRBV7-6 | NA | NA | TGTGCCAGCAGCCCCGGACAGCCCACTGAAGCTTTCTTT | CASSPGQPTEAFF
TRBJ1-1 | TRBV29-1 | NA | NA | TGCAGCGTTGGTAGGAAGAACACTGAAGCTTTCTTT | CSVGRKNTEAFF
TRBJ2-3 | TRBV7-2 | NA | many | TGTGCCAGCAGCCCCCCCGAGGGGTGGCTAGATACGCAGTATTTT | CASSPPEGWLDTQYF
TRBJ2-1 | TRBV9 | NA | few | TGTGCCAGCAGCCCCCGCGGACTTAGCTCCTACAATGAGCAGTTCTTC | CASSPRGLSSYNEQFF
TRBJ1-6 | TRBV11-2 | TRBD1 | NA | TGTGCCAGCAGCCTAGACATCATCGGGCCGGGACAGGAGAATTCACCCCTCCACTTT | CASSLDIIGPGQENSPLHF
TRBJ1-2 | TRBV6-1 | NA | once | TGTGCCAGCAGTTCCCCTCGGGACCGGTTCTTCCATGGCTACACCTTC | CASSSPRDRFFHGYTF
TRBJ1-2 | TRBV12-5 | NA | NA | TGTGCTAGTGGTTTCAGGACAGACATTACTGACTATGGCTACACCTTC | CASGFRTDITDYGYTF